This T cell receptor beta chain comes out of a study of blood T cell repertoires in COVID-19. Study summary: Collection of acute and convalescent COVID-19 samples took place in the United States, Italy and Spain. PBMCs, B-cell-depleted T cells, or T cells provided the cDNA or gDNA that made up the material.

Study processing details: Amplified reference gene primers provided the basis for estimating nucleated cell counts. Measured with immunoSEQ multiplex PCR; TCRdb has only the in-frame clones, and not every one. That table supplies the V and J calls and clone size; D and trimming were determined from the DNA. The data contain 250,000 to 350,000 clones, approximately 90% of them singletons. Enrolled during active infection, Seattle patients were then followed longitudinally. The germline CDR1 and CDR2 sequences are SGDLS and YYNGEE. V was pared by 0 bases and J by 2 bases, with 4 bases of the junction left unmatched. This CDR3 region has 15 residues.

The sample taken for sequencing was peripheral blood. The chain joins TRBV9 to TRBJ1-2, with TRBD1 identical over 7 bases. This TCR derives from a woman between 25 and 40 years old with COVID-19, enrolled during active disease. The CDR3 coding sequence is TGTGCCAGCAGCGTAGACCCAGGGGGAAACTATGGCTACACCTTC. Encoded protein: CASSVDPGGNYGYTF.